This T cell receptor beta chain was profiled in a study of T cell repertoires in aging, cancer and after chemotherapy. TRB rearrangements spanning V, D and J were amplified using mixed TRB-A/B primers. TCRdb re-called the multiplex PCR reads through MiXCR, storing one row per CDR3 protein. Here the sample spans several thousand distinct CDR3 sequences, less than 55% being singletons. Germline lookup yields CDR1 MNHEY and CDR2 SMNVEV (reference sequence). This CDR3 is built from 15 residues. The V end lost 0 bases, the J end lost 2 bases, and 11 bases lay between the germline ends. TCR beta rearrangements were amplified from peripheral blood genomic DNA.

The chain has TRBV27 and TRBJ2-7; D may be TRBD1 (5 bases). This sequence was found in a human donor in good health. The sequencing sample was made of blood. CDR3 in DNA: TGTGCCAGCAGTTTATCGGCGGACACTACCTACGAGCAGTACTTC. Translating gives CASSLSADTTYEQYF.